This TCR beta chain derives from a study of T cell repertoires in cytomegalovirus infection. TCRdb reanalysed the reads using MiXCR and keeps one entry per CDR3 protein. The sample has about 920,000 distinct CDR3 sequences; more than 25% are singletons. Notes on the study in general: The response measured ex vivo was dominated by TCR beta clonotypes (HLA-C-restricted and CMV-specific).

V was pared by 3 bases and J by 9 bases, with 11 bases between. Germline CDR1 KGHDR, CDR2 SFDVKD. The CDR3 is 13 amino acids. This clonotype was seen once. Antigen specificity is unknown. Here the sequenced sample was cultured CD8+ T cells from PBMCs, taken from culture after CMV antigen stimulation. V usage is TRBV24-1 and J usage is TRBJ2-1; a weak D match, TRBD1 (6 bases). This clonotype was obtained from a human donor in good health (CMV status not recorded). Some clones in this sample may be carry-over from other donors' samples. The CDR3 DNA reads as TGTGCCACCAGTGATATAACAGGGCCTGAGCAGTTCTTC. Amino acids: CATSDITGPEQFF.